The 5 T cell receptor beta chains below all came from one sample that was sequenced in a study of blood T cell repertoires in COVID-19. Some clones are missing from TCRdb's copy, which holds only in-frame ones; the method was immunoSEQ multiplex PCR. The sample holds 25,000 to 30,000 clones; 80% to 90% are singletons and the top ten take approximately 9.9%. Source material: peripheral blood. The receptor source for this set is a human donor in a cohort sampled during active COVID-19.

The CDR3 spells CASSPGAGANVLTF. The DNA of the CDR3 is TGTGCCAGCAGCCCGGGGGCTGGGGCCAACGTCCTGACTTTC. The rearrangement joins TRBV9 to TRBJ2-6, with a weak D call TRBD2 (6 bases). From germline, CDR1 is SGDLS and CDR2 YYNGEE. The germline V and J ends were trimmed by 4 bases and 2 bases, with 7 bases remaining between them. The CDR3 runs 14 residues. The full variable domain, in which reference TRBV9 and TRBJ2-6 provide the parts outside the CDR3, is DSGVTQTPKHLITATGQRVTLRCSPRSGDLSVYWYQQSLDQGLQFLIQYYNGEERAKGNILERFSAQQFPDLHSELNLSSLELGDSALYFCASSPGAGANVLTFGAGSRLTVL.

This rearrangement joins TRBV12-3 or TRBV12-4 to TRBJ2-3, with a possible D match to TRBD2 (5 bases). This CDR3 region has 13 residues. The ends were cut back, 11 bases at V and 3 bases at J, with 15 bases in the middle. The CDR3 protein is CASGLLRTDTQYF. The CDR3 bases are TGTGCCTCCGGACTGCTTCGAACAGATACGCAGTATTTT.

This CDR3 reads CASSLTEGAGNEQFF. The CDR3 DNA is TGTGCCAGCAGCTTAACAGAAGGGGCCGGGAATGAGCAGTTCTTC. The chain combines TRBV11-2 with TRBJ2-1; weak D call: TRBD1 (5 bases). CDR3 length equals 15 residues. In germline, CDR1 is SGHAT, CDR2 FQNNGV. With 2 bases removed from V and 7 bases from J, the gap between germline ends came to 15 bases.

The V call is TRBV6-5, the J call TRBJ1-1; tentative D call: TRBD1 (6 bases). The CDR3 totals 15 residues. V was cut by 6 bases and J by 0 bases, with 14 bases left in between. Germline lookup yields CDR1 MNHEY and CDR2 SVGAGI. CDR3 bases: TGTGCCAGCAGCCTCAAGGACAGCCTGAACACTGAAGCTTTCTTT. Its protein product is CASSLKDSLNTEAFF.

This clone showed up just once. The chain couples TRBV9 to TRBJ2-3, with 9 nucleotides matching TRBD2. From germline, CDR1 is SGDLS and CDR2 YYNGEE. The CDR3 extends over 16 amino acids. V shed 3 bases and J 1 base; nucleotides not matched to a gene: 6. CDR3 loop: CASSGTAGGRTDTQYF. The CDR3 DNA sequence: TGTGCCAGCAGCGGTACGGCGGGGGGGCGCACAGATACGCAGTATTTT. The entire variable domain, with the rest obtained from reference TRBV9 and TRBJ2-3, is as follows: DSGVTQTPKHLITATGQRVTLRCSPRSGDLSVYWYQQSLDQGLQFLIQYYNGEERAKGNILERFSAQQFPDLHSELNLSSLELGDSALYFCASSGTAGGRTDTQYFGPGTRLTVL.